The clone carrying this TCR beta chain was observed a single time. Its matching antigen is unknown. This CDR3 has 16 amino acids. CDR1 is SNHLY, CDR2 FYNNEI, per germline. Trimming took 7 bases from V and 0 from J; bases not matched to a gene: 9. This sample was included in a study of T cell repertoires in ileal Crohn's disease. Sequencing used immunoSEQ multiplex PCR; TCRdb keeps in-frame clones, though not all of them. The sample yields 11,000 to 15,000 clones, around 80% seen once. Study-wide results and limits: Mucosal expansions were suggested to be mainly CD8 T cells. Endoscopic recurrence occurred in every patient whose clonality exceeded 26.8%. Compared with non-smokers, active smokers at surgery showed more clonal expansions.

The TCR originated in an adult with Crohn's disease. This sequence joins TRBV2 and TRBJ2-4; 7 nucleotides align to TRBD1. What was sequenced was ileal tissue. The CDR3 DNA follows: TGTGCCAGCAAGGGACAGAGTACACTAGCCAAAAACATTCAGTACTTC. It codes for CASKGQSTLAKNIQYF.